These 13 T cell receptor beta chains were all obtained from the same sample, sequenced in a study of T cells after yellow fever vaccination. One entry per CDR3 protein, called by TCRdb with MiXCR from the 5' RACE reads. The sample has hundreds of thousands of distinct CDR3 sequences, approximately 3.9% seen once. Sequenced here: PBMCs, sampled on the day of the yellow fever booster vaccination. Receptor source: a man aged 18 to 30 who received the YFV17D yellow fever vaccine.

This clonotype was seen at least ten times. The chain joins TRBV5-1 to TRBJ2-2; D gene uncertain. This CDR3 has 16 residues. CDR1 is SGHRS, CDR2 YFSETQ, per germline. The ends were cut back, 1 base at V and 0 bases at J, with 10 bases in the middle. CDR3 residues: CASSLREPANTGELFF. The DNA for the CDR3 is TGCGCCAGCAGCTTGAGGGAACCCGCGAACACCGGGGAGCTGTTTTTT.

This clonotype was seen many times. The rearrangement links TRBV10-3 to TRBJ1-1, with 7 bases identical to TRBD1. V lost 6 bases, J lost 3 bases, and 4 bases stayed unmatched. The CDR3 runs to 13 residues. Germline CDR1 ENHRY, CDR2 SYGVKD. CDR3 protein: CAIRLQGYTEAFF. Written as DNA, the CDR3 is TGTGCCATCAGGCTACAGGGGTACACTGAAGCTTTCTTT.

There are many counts of this clonotype. The V call is TRBV7-6, the J call TRBJ2-5; no clear D. Trimming took 1 base from V and 6 from J, leaving 6 bases between them. Germline-derived CDR1 and CDR2 are SGHVS and FNYEAQ. This CDR3 is built from 12 residues. The CDR3 region has the DNA TGTGCCAGCAGCTTAGGAGGAAAGACCCAGTACTTC. It codes for CASSLGGKTQYF. Complete variable domain (other parts from reference TRBV7-6 and TRBJ2-5): GAGVSQSPRYKVTKRGQDVALRCDPISGHVSLYWYRQALGQGPEFLTYFNYEAQQDKSGLPNDRFSAERPEGSISTLTIQRTEQRDSAMYRCASSLGGKTQYFGPGTRLLVL.

This clonotype came up a few times. The chain has TRBV29-1 and TRBJ2-4; D call uncertain. Trimming cost V 4 bases and J 2 bases, with 9 bases left between them. The CDR3 is 13 residues long. Germline-derived CDR1 and CDR2 are SQVTM and ANQGSEA. CDR3: CSVVPTTKNIQYF. The CDR3 nucleotides read TGCAGCGTTGTTCCCACGACCAAAAACATTCAGTACTTC. The full variable domain, with the rest looked up from reference TRBV29-1 and TRBJ2-4, is SAVISQKPSRDICQRGTSLTIQCQVDSQVTMMFWYRQQPGQSLTLIATANQGSEATYESGFVIDKFPISRPNLTFSTLTVSNMSPEDSSIYLCSVVPTTKNIQYFGAGTRLSVL.

This clonotype was detected many times. The rearrangement joins TRBV11-2 to TRBJ2-6; D uncertain. Trimming cost V 0 bases and J 0 bases, with 18 bases left between them. This CDR3 comprises 20 residues. In germline, CDR1 is SGHAT, CDR2 FQNNGV. The CDR3: CASSLDGAGLCCSGANVLTF. CDR3 nucleotides: TGTGCCAGCAGCTTAGATGGCGCAGGCCTTTGCTGCTCTGGGGCCAACGTCCTGACTTTC. The full variable domain, its missing parts supplied by reference TRBV11-2 and TRBJ2-6, is EAGVAQSPRYKIIEKRQSVAFWCNPISGHATLYWYQQILGQGPKLLIQFQNNGVVDDSQLPKDRFSAERLKGVDSTLKIQPAKLEDSAVYLCASSLDGAGLCCSGANVLTFGAGSRLTVL.

The genes are TRBV5-4 and TRBJ2-3, with D maybe TRBD1 (5 bases). With 5 bases removed from V and 8 bases from J, the gap between germline ends came to 12 bases. Germline V gene sequence: CDR1 SGHNT, CDR2 YYREEE (reference sequence). CDR3 length: 12 amino acids. The CDR3 nucleotides read TGTGCCAGCAGGAAGGGGTGGGGTACGCAGTATTTT. Amino acid sequence: CASRKGWGTQYF.

This clonotype was counted many times. The rearrangement uses TRBV4-3 and TRBJ2-3, with 11 bases fitting TRBD2. Germline V gene data show CDR1 as LGHNA and CDR2 as YSLEER. The CDR3 loop spans 16 amino acids. The V and J ends lost 2 bases and 4 bases, in that order; junction bases with no gene match: 5. The CDR3 region has the DNA TGCGCCAGCAGCCAAAAGGCTAGCGGGGGGCCAGATACGCAGTATTTT. It translates to CASSQKASGGPDTQYF.

Ten or more counts support this clonotype. V usage is TRBV29-1 and J usage is TRBJ1-2; no reliable D call. This CDR3 region has 16 residues. V lost 1 base, J lost 0 bases, and 15 bases lay in between. CDR1 SQVTM and CDR2 ANQGSEA come from the germline V gene. Written as DNA, the CDR3 is TGCAGCGTTGAAGTCTTAGGATCGGGAGCTAACTATGGCTACACCTTC. Its protein product is CSVEVLGSGANYGYTF.

This clonotype showed up many times. The chain is built from TRBV10-2 and TRBJ2-3; perhaps TRBD1 as D (6 bases). The CDR3 runs 14 residues. The V gene lost 6 bases and the J gene lost 1 base, with 11 bases spanning the gap. From germline, CDR1 is WSHSY and CDR2 SAAADI. The chain's CDR3 is CASRQGWGTDTQYF. The CDR3 bases are TGCGCCAGCAGACAGGGCTGGGGCACAGATACGCAGTATTTT.

The table lists this clonotype with many counts. This CDR3 is CASRPTLGSYNSPLHF. The CDR3 bases are TGCGCCAGCAGACCAACGCTAGGCTCCTATAATTCACCCCTCCACTTT. The chain employs TRBV5-1 and TRBJ1-6, with D uncertain. The ends were cut back, 5 bases at V and 0 bases at J, with 12 bases in the middle. Per the germline V gene, CDR1 is SGHRS and CDR2 is YFSETQ. This CDR3 spans 16 amino acids.

At least ten counts were recorded for this clonotype. The V and J genes are TRBV11-1 and TRBJ2-2; the D is unclear. V was shortened by 5 bases and J by 1 base, with 11 bases between the two germline ends. CDR3 length: 15 residues. Germline V gene sequence: CDR1 SGHAT, CDR2 FQDESV (reference sequence). The CDR3 here is CASSPPLGNTGELFF. CDR3 bases: TGTGCCAGCAGCCCTCCATTGGGGAACACCGGGGAGCTGTTTTTT.

The chain is built from TRBV7-2 and TRBJ2-4; D gene unclear. V lost 5 bases, J lost 0 bases, and 23 bases lay in between. This CDR3 region has 19 residues. Germline CDR1 is SGHTA and CDR2 is FQGNSA. CDR3 DNA sequence: TGTGCCAGCAGCACCCCCTCCGCGGCAGGCACGTTAGCCAAAAACATTCAGTACTTC. Its protein is CASSTPSAAGTLAKNIQYF.

This clonotype came up many times. The V gene is TRBV7-8, the J gene TRBJ1-1, with TRBD1 identical over 8 bases. The CDR3 is 15 residues long. The germline gives CDR1 SGHVS, CDR2 FQNEAQ. V dropped 5 bases and J dropped 3; count of bases not matched to a gene: 8. The CDR3 protein is CASSPGQGDYTEAFF. The CDR3 DNA is TGTGCCAGCAGCCCAGGACAGGGCGATTACACTGAAGCTTTCTTT.